The 3 T cell receptor beta chains below were found in one sample sequenced in a study of blood T cell repertoires in COVID-19 (dated by TCRdb to about 2020). The protocol used for the library was the immunoSEQ multiplex PCR assay. In its TCRdb copy, this immuneACCESS table keeps in-frame sequences only and misses some clones. Where compared with another copy, unresolved V genes explain less than half of these, and the others have no known cause. A total of approximately 110,000 clones appear in this sample, 70% to 75% of them only once. The top ten clones comprise about 6% of the sample. Input material: peripheral blood. These TCRs come from an older man with COVID-19, enrolled during active disease.

The chain couples TRBV7-9 to TRBJ2-2, with 7 bases that match TRBD2. The CDR3 is 18 amino acids. Per the germline V gene, CDR1 is SEHNR and CDR2 is FQNEAQ (reference sequence). V dropped 3 bases and J dropped 6; count of bases not matched to a gene: 16. The CDR3, as DNA: TGTGCCAGCAGCTTGGCTCTCTCGGGACTACTTTCCCCCGGGGAGCTGTTTTTT. It codes for CASSLALSGLLSPGELFF.

V usage is TRBV5-4 and J usage is TRBJ2-4; 8 bases are a match to TRBD2. The germline CDR1 and CDR2 sequences are SGHNT and YYREEE (reference sequence). V shed 4 bases, J shed 1 base, and the junction held 4 bases outside the gene matches. The CDR3 length is 15 residues. CDR3 sequence reads: CASSPGGSAKNIQYF. CDR3 in DNA: TGTGCCAGCAGCCCGGGAGGGAGCGCCAAAAACATTCAGTACTTC.

This clone has a count of ten or more. V and J are TRBV7-9 and TRBJ2-7; the D gene is possibly TRBD2 (5 bases). Per the germline V gene, CDR1 is SEHNR and CDR2 is FQNEAQ (reference sequence). V lost 6 bases to trimming and J lost 2 bases, with 8 bases between them. The CDR3 is 12 amino acids. The CDR3 DNA follows: TGTGCCAGCAGTGAGGGCGCCTACGAGCAGTACTTC. Its protein is CASSEGAYEQYF.